These T cell receptor beta chains were read from a single sample in a study of Graves' ophthalmopathy and Graves' hyperthyroidism. MiXCR, run by TCRdb on the multiplex PCR reads, gives a single entry per CDR3 protein. The sample has 150,000 to 200,000 distinct CDR3 sequences, 39% seen once. Input material: peripheral blood. The receptors were sampled from a man aged 25-40 years with Graves' ophthalmopathy. Each CDR3 is given without its conserved first and last residue. D genes are given only for firm matches. The size of a clone is reported for some rows only, either as once, few or many, or as a class for expanded clones.

v_gene,j_gene,d_gene,abundance,CDR3aa
TRBV6-2/TRBV6-3,TRBJ1-1,NA,few,ASSDPRQNTEAF
TRBV6-2/TRBV6-3,TRBJ1-5,NA,many,ASGNMGVSQPQH
TRBV6-1,TRBJ2-4,NA,few,ASSEAGTKNIQY
TRBV20-1,TRBJ2-5,TRBD2,NA,SATSGTQETQY
TRBV7-9,TRBJ1-1,NA,NA,ASSTGSFIEAF
TRBV6-5,TRBJ1-2,NA,many,ASSSRGTNYGYT
TRBV24-1,TRBJ2-5,NA,NA,ATSDPLTDVIGETQY
TRBV6-5,TRBJ2-5,NA,NA,ASSSQWGRQETQY
TRBV25-1,TRBJ1-6,NA,many,ASSELMEGNSPLH
TRBV19,TRBJ2-7,TRBD2,NA,ASSSSVWREGQPYEQY
TRBV25-1,TRBJ2-7,TRBD2,many,ASSDPGTSEYEQY
TRBV7-3,TRBJ1-1,NA,NA,ASSLDGGTVNTEAF
TRBV12-3/TRBV12-4,TRBJ2-7,TRBD2,few,ASSLGLAGVLD
TRBV29-1,TRBJ1-1,NA,few,SVEVGTGNTEAF
TRBV4-1,TRBJ2-5,TRBD1,NA,ASSSLTGGETQY
TRBV18,TRBJ1-3,NA,many,ASSPQASFGNTIY
TRBV7-2,TRBJ2-7,TRBD2,NA,ASGYPSGNHEQY
TRBV7-2,TRBJ2-6,TRBD1,NA,ASSLPGQSSGANVLT
TRBV28,TRBJ2-2,NA,many,ASSFFENTGELF
TRBV20-1,TRBJ2-5,TRBD2,NA,SATGTSGRTQY
TRBV12-3/TRBV12-4,TRBJ2-7,TRBD2,NA,ASSLGDGTSGPYEQY
TRBV19,TRBJ1-5,TRBD1,many,ASSTRQGIGNQPQH
TRBV19,TRBJ1-2,NA,many,ASSTGATFYGYT
TRBV7-8,TRBJ2-5,NA,NA,ASSLQRETQY
TRBV7-8,TRBJ2-5,NA,few,ASSLTGWETQY
TRBV6-1,TRBJ2-1,NA,many,ASSLTKEQF
TRBV12-3/TRBV12-4,TRBJ1-1,NA,many,ASSFQGGLSEAF
TRBV4-3,TRBJ2-7,NA,many,ASSQEVGTYEQY
TRBV30,TRBJ1-2,TRBD1,many,AWSGWEGAGGYT
TRBV6-4,TRBJ2-3,NA,NA,ASSTSSDTQY
TRBV12-3/TRBV12-4,TRBJ2-7,NA,NA,ASTWGAGGSYEQY
TRBV6-8,TRBJ1-2,NA,many,ASSYRGRGYT
TRBV6-1,TRBJ2-7,TRBD2,NA,ASSPRLAGDGEQY
TRBV7-2,TRBJ2-4,NA,many,ASSLSGGGNIQY
TRBV6-1,TRBJ2-7,TRBD2,NA,ASSGTSGRLRNEQY
TRBV6-1,TRBJ1-1,NA,NA,ASSDFDTRGTEAF
TRBV28,TRBJ2-5,NA,NA,ASSLTGRLTQY
TRBV5-1,TRBJ2-2,NA,many,ASSLVWANTGELF
TRBV11-2,TRBJ2-2,NA,once,ASSLESRVLTGELF
TRBV12-3/TRBV12-4,TRBJ1-5,TRBD1,NA,ASSLSTGTFNQPQH
TRBV12-3/TRBV12-4,TRBJ1-1,NA,many,ASSLRQGPNTEAF
TRBV15,TRBJ2-5,TRBD1,NA,ATSSDRERQETQY